The sequence of this T cell receptor (beta chain) was determined in a study of radiotherapy plus CTLA-4 blockade in lung cancer. General study findings and limits: According to reports, early shifts in blood T cell clones, alongside interferon-beta, forecast response most accurately. The study found tumor-derived TCR clones expanded in blood after radiotherapy plus ipilimumab.

The CDR3 spans 14 residues. Looked up from germline, CDR1 is LNHDA and CDR2 is SQIVND (reference sequence). V was clipped by 3 bases and J by 2 bases, with 10 bases between them. The assay was immunoSEQ multiplex PCR, and TCRdb's table has in-frame clones only and misses some. The sample has tens of thousands of clones, around 83% seen once. Of note for this clone: The antigen remains unidentified.

Participants had chemo-refractory metastatic non-small-cell lung cancer and were treated with focal radiation plus ipilimumab CTLA-4 blockade. The rearrangement uses TRBV19 and TRBJ1-1, with D possibly matching TRBD1 (6 bases). The TCR originated in a human donor with non-small cell lung cancer who had stable disease on radiotherapy plus ipilimumab. The sample consisted of peripheral blood, taken from a patient treated with radiotherapy plus ipilimumab. The chain's CDR3 is CASSMDRGNTEAFF. Written as DNA, the CDR3 is TGTGCCAGTAGTATGGACAGAGGTAACACTGAAGCTTTCTTT.